These T cell receptor beta chains were read from a single sample in a study of blood T cell repertoires in COVID-19. TCRdb's table, derived via immunoSEQ multiplex PCR, lists solely in-frame clones and lacks some. The repertoire holds about 200,000 clones, around 94% seen once, with 0.6% to 0.9% in the top ten. The sample comprised peripheral blood. These TCRs come from a man between 25 and 39 years old with COVID-19, enrolled during active disease. CDR3s include the opening cysteine and the closing phenylalanine or tryptophan. The order of the fields is D gene, J gene, V gene, clone size, CDR3 DNA, CDR3 protein. The D gene is left open where the match is weak. Part of the rows lack a size; the others show once, few, many or a class for expanded clones.

- TRBJ2-5 TRBV18 - TGTGCCAGCTCCACGGGAGAAGGGTACCAAGAGACCCAGTACTTC CASSTGEGYQETQYF
TRBD1 TRBJ1-1 TRBV5-1 few TGCGCCAGCAGCTATCGGGACAGTAACACTGAAGCTTTCTTT CASSYRDSNTEAFF
TRBD2 TRBJ2-1 TRBV7-9 - TGTGCCAGCAGCTTCCCCCCCGGCGGGGGGTACTCCTACAATGAGCAGTTCTTC CASSFPPGGGYSYNEQFF
- TRBJ2-7 TRBV5-6 - TGTGCCAGCAGCTTTAGATCCCTCGAGCAGTACTTC CASSFRSLEQYF
- TRBJ2-1 TRBV3-1/TRBV3-2 - TGTGCCAGCAGCCAAGAAATGGGCAGGAATGAGCAGTTCTTC CASSQEMGRNEQFF
TRBD1 TRBJ2-7 TRBV6-5 few TGTGCCAGCAGACAGGGGTTCGAGCAGTACTTC CASRQGFEQYF
- TRBJ1-2 TRBV5-4 - TGTGCCAGCAGCTTGGTGAGGGAGGGTGGCTACACCTTC CASSLVREGGYTF
TRBD1 TRBJ1-1 TRBV4-1 - TGCGCCAGCAGCAAGACGGGGCAGGGGGGCAAAGGGAACACTGAAGCTTTCTTT CASSKTGQGGKGNTEAFF
TRBD1 TRBJ2-5 TRBV10-3 - TGTGCCATCAGGGGGACAGGGACTGGTGAGACCCAGTACTTC CAIRGTGTGETQYF
TRBD1 TRBJ2-7 TRBV6-5 - TGTGCCAGCATTAGACAGGGGAGCTCCTACGAGCAGTACTTC CASIRQGSSYEQYF
- TRBJ2-5 TRBV7-7 - TGTGCCAGCAGCTCCGGAACTAGGGCCCCCGGGGAGACCCAGTACTTC CASSSGTRAPGETQYF
TRBD1 TRBJ2-4 TRBV3-1/TRBV3-2 - TGTGCCAGCAGCCGTAGGGGACAGGGAAAAAACATTCAGTACTTC CASSRRGQGKNIQYF
TRBD2 TRBJ2-2 TRBV5-5 - TGTGCCAGCAGCTTAACGGGGAGCGGGGGGGCCCCCGGGGAGCTGTTTTTT CASSLTGSGGAPGELFF
- TRBJ2-5 TRBV11-2 - TGTGCCAGCAGCTTAGGGCGGATACAAGAGGCCCAGTACTTC CASSLGRIQEAQYF
- TRBJ1-2 TRBV21-1 - TGTGCCAGCAGCAAAGTGGAGGCCCTCTATGGCTACACCTTC CASSKVEALYGYTF
TRBD1 TRBJ1-1 TRBV19 - TGTGCCAGTTCCCAGGGGGGCTCAAGGTTTGCTGAAGCTTTCTTT CASSQGGSRFAEAFF
- TRBJ1-3 TRBV3-1/TRBV3-2 once TGTGCCAGCAGCACACACGGGGCGGGAGGAAACACCATATATTTT CASSTHGAGGNTIYF
- TRBJ1-1 TRBV6-5 - TGTGCCAGCAGTCGGGAACAGGGAGAAGCTTTCTTT CASSREQGEAFF
TRBD2 TRBJ2-3 TRBV19 - TGTGCCAGTAGTATCTCAGGGGTGTCGGGGGGGGCAGGAGATACGCAGTATTTT CASSISGVSGGAGDTQYF
- TRBJ1-2 TRBV7-9 once TGTGCCAGCAGCTTAGCCCCGGGAGGAACCACGAGCGGCTACACCTTC CASSLAPGGTTSGYTF
- TRBJ1-5 TRBV3-1/TRBV3-2 - TGTGCCAGCAGCCAAGCGGACATAAATCAGCCCCAGCATTTT CASSQADINQPQHF
TRBD2 TRBJ2-1 TRBV9 - TGTGCCAGCAGCACCCGACTAGCGGGCAATGAGCAGTTCTTC CASSTRLAGNEQFF
TRBD1 TRBJ2-2 TRBV4-1 - TGCGCCAGCAGCCAAACCGGGACAGGGGGCCGGAACACCGGGGAGCTGTTTTTT CASSQTGTGGRNTGELFF
- TRBJ1-2 TRBV6-5 - TGTGCCAGCAGTTCGGGTTACTATGGCTACACCTTC CASSSGYYGYTF
TRBD1 TRBJ1-4 TRBV4-1 - TGCGCCAGCAGCCACCGGACAGGAGATGAAAAACTGTTTTTT CASSHRTGDEKLFF
TRBD1 TRBJ2-7 TRBV20-1 - TGCAGTGCTAGTGGACAGGGACCCTACGAGCAGTACTTC CSASGQGPYEQYF
TRBD1 TRBJ2-7 TRBV14 - TGTGCCAGCAGCCAGGGACAGGGGTACGAGCAGTACTTC CASSQGQGYEQYF
TRBD2 TRBJ2-2 TRBV5-1 - TGCGCCAGCAGCTTGGCCAGCGGGGAGAACACCGGGGAGCTGTTTTTT CASSLASGENTGELFF
- TRBJ1-1 TRBV19 - TGTGCCAGTAGCCGAGCTTACTCAACTGAAGCTTTCTTT CASSRAYSTEAFF
TRBD1 TRBJ2-4 TRBV29-1 - TGCAGCGTCGAAAGGACAGGGGGCGCGAACATTCAGTACTTC CSVERTGGANIQYF
- TRBJ2-5 TRBV2 - TGTGCCAGCAGTACTGGGGAGACCCCCCCCTGGGCCCAGTACTTC CASSTGETPPWAQYF
- TRBJ2-7 TRBV18 - TGTGCCAGCGGGCTCGGGGAGGACTACGAGCAGTACTTC CASGLGEDYEQYF
TRBD1 TRBJ1-3 TRBV9 once TGTGCCAGCAGCGGGCCCGACAGGGGAACTGGAAACACCATATATTTT CASSGPDRGTGNTIYF
- TRBJ1-4 TRBV11-1 once TGTGCCAGCAGCTTTAGGACTGCAGGAAATGAAAAACTGTTTTTT CASSFRTAGNEKLFF
TRBD2 TRBJ2-7 TRBV9 - TGTGCCAGCAGCGAGGGGACTAGCGGGGAATACTACGAGCAGTACTTC CASSEGTSGEYYEQYF
TRBD1 TRBJ1-2 TRBV9 - TGTGCCAGCACCACAGGGGGAGGTGGCTACACCTTC CASTTGGGGYTF
TRBD1 TRBJ2-1 TRBV5-1 - TGCGCCAGCAGCTTGTCGAGTTCCCGGACAGGGGATGAGCAGTTCTTC CASSLSSSRTGDEQFF
- TRBJ2-2 TRBV7-9 - TGTGCCAGCAGCTTTTCGGACAGTAAACCGAACACCGGGGAGCTGTTTTTT CASSFSDSKPNTGELFF
- TRBJ1-2 TRBV2 - TGTGCCAGCAGTGAAGCGCTGAGACAGGAAGCTAACTATGGCTACACCTTC CASSEALRQEANYGYTF
TRBD1 TRBJ2-1 TRBV25-1 - TGTGCCAGCAGTGAGACAGGGATAACCCGGGTTGAGCAGTTCTTC CASSETGITRVEQFF
TRBD2 TRBJ2-1 TRBV7-9 once TGTGCCAGCATCACTATCGGGGGGACCTACAATGAGCAGTTCTTC CASITIGGTYNEQFF
TRBD1 TRBJ1-5 TRBV19 - TGTGCCAGTAGTGTAGGTGGCGGGACAGATAGCAATCAGCCCCAGCATTTT CASSVGGGTDSNQPQHF